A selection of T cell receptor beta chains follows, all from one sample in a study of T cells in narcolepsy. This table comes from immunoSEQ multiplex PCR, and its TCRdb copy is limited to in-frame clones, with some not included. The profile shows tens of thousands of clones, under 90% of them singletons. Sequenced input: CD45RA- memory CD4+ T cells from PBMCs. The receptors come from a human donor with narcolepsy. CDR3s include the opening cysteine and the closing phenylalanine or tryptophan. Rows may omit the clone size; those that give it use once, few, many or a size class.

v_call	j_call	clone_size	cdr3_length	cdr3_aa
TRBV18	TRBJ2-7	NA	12	CASSQGIGEQYF
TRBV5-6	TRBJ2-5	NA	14	CASSFGTGRETQYF
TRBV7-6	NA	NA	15	CASSLEGGGTYEQYF
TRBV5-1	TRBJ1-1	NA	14	CASSVDSSNTEAFF
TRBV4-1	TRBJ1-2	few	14	CASSQDDRLQGYTF
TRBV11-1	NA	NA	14	CASSEAVGSYEQYF
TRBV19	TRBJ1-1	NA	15	CASHPLGLMNTEAFF
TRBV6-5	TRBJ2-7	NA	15	CASSQPGQVPYEQYF
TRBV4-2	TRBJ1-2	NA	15	CASSQLGQGDYGYTF
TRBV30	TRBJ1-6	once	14	CAWAPTGKYSPLHF
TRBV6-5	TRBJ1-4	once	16	CASSYSPGQGIEKLFF
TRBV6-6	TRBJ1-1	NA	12	CASSAVWTEAFF
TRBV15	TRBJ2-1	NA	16	CATSRDLAGTYNEQFF
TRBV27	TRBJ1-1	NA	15	CASTWGAKGDTEAFF
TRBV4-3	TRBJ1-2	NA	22	CASSQPKPPQLRQDPAYFGYTF
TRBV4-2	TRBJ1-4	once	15	CASSQDPGAQEKLFF
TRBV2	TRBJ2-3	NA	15	CASSRDSQGTDTQYF
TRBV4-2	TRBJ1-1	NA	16	CASSDHKKGWGTEAFF
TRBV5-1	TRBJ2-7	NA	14	CASSLEGFSYEQYF
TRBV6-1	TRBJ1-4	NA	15	CASSPPTGGKEKLFF
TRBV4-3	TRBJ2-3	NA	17	CASSQDWGRGYTDTQYF
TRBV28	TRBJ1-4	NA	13	CASNRGANEKLFF
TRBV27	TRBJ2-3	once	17	CASSILLAGGSTDTQYF
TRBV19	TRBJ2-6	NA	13	CASSMTGANVLTF
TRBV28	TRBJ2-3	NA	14	CASSSTGGTDTQYF
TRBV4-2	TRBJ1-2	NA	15	CASSQGQLSNYGYTF
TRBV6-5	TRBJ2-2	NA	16	CASSYTLSWNTGELFF
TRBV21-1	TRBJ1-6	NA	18	CASSYRGGRDSLNSPLHF
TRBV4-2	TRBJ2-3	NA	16	CASSQRVGGRGDTQYF
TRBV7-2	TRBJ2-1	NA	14	CASSLEGWDRMPFF
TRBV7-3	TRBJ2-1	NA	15	CASSLTSGSGNEQFF
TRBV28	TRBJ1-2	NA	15	CASIEGIGINYGYTF
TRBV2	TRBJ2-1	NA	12	CASTQMYNEQFF
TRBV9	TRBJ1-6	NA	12	CASSRTGAPLHF
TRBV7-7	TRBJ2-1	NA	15	CASSLELGGRNEQFF
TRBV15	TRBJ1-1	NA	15	CATSRLTGLNTEAFF
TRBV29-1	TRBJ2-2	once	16	CSVEDLRIANTGELFF
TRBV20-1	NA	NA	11	CSRAGEYEQYF
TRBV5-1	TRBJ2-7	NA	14	CASSPQGAAYEQYF
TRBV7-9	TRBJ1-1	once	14	CASSLSQGAGEAFF
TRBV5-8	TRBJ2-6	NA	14	CASSLGTGANVLTF
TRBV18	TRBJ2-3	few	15	CASSRKTGEADTQYF
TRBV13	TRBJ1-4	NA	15	CASSQTGGSGEKLFF
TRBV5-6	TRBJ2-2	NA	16	CASSLFTGTNTGELFF
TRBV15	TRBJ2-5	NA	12	CATSRMQETQYF
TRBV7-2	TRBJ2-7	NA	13	CASSLDTGYEQYF
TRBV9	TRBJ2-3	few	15	CASSVDGGPADTQYF
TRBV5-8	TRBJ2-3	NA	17	CASSLAGLAGNTDTQYF
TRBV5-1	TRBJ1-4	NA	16	CASSTGTVATNEKLFF
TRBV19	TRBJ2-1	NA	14	CASTGTSGGNEQFF
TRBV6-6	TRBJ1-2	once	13	CASSYIWGYGYTF
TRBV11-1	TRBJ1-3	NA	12	CASSLEGDTIYF
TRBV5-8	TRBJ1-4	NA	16	CASSWTNGGRNEKLFF
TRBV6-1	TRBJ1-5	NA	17	CASSEPPGTRSNQPQHF
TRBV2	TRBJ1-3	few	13	CASSAGAGNTIYF